Listed here are 20 T cell receptor beta chains from one sample, sequenced in a study of response to subunit inactivated influenza vaccine. TCRdb analysed the RT-PCR reads with MiXCR anew, one entry per CDR3 protein. The sample shows 290,000 or so distinct CDR3 sequences, roughly 22% of them seen only once. The sample consisted of PBMCs from blood, taken around 22 months after vaccination. These receptors came from a man between 50 and 75 years old who received an inactivated influenza vaccine.

Remarks on this clonotype: At one boundary the junction diverges from the germline segment, which might be a read error. The chain couples TRBV24-1 to TRBJ1-2, with D possibly matching TRBD1 (5 bases). The germline CDR1 and CDR2 sequences are KGHDR and SFDVKD. This CDR3 comprises 13 residues. CDR3 DNA sequence: TGTGCCACCAGTGAAGCAAGGGACTATGCCTACACCTTC. Its protein product is CATSEARDYAYTF.

The chain uses TRBV29-1 and TRBJ1-1, with D unresolved. The CDR3 consists of 11 residues. Germline V gene sequence: CDR1 SQVTM, CDR2 ANQGSEA. Trimming removed 6 bases from V and 6 bases from J, with 11 bases in between. DNA of the CDR3: TGCAGCGTGATAGACTTGGCTGAAGCTTTCTTT. Amino acids: CSVIDLAEAFF.

This clonotype has just a few counts. The V and J genes are TRBV24-1 and TRBJ2-2; TRBD1 aligns across 11 bases. This CDR3 has 16 amino acids. Germline CDR1 KGHDR, CDR2 SFDVKD. Germline trimming cut 3 bases from V and 8 bases from J; bases unmatched to any gene: 7. The CDR3 region is CATSDAGTGGIGELFF. In DNA, the CDR3 is TGTGCCACCAGTGATGCCGGGACAGGGGGAATAGGGGAGCTGTTTTTT.

In its sample, this clonotype was seen many times. The rearrangement joins TRBV12-3 or TRBV12-4 to TRBJ1-1; no clear D. The CDR3 is 12 amino acids. The V end was cut by 6 bases, the J end by 0 bases, with 5 bases between. The CDR3 is CASRGMNTEAFF. In DNA, the CDR3 is TGTGCCAGCAGGGGGATGAACACTGAAGCTTTCTTT.

V usage is TRBV12-3 or TRBV12-4 and J usage is TRBJ2-3; 10 positions agree with TRBD2. The CDR3 has 16 amino acids. The J segment lost 7 bases and the V segment lost 5 bases, leaving 12 bases of the junction unmatched. The CDR3 bases are TGTGCCAGCAGTCCAACCTCTAGCGGGAGTCCGTATACGCAGTATTTT. It is translated as CASSPTSSGSPYTQYF.

This clonotype was detected only a few times. The chain joins TRBV5-6 to TRBJ1-1; D remains ambiguous. This CDR3 spans 15 amino acids. Germline V gene sequence: CDR1 SGHDT, CDR2 YYEEEE. V lost 0 bases and J 4 bases, leaving 13 bases between the germline ends. The CDR3 is CASSLGPGISTEAFF. CDR3 bases: TGTGCCAGCAGCTTGGGACCGGGTATAAGCACTGAAGCTTTCTTT.

This clonotype turned up a few times. This chain connects TRBV5-1 to TRBJ1-2, with a possible D match to TRBD1 (6 bases). The CDR3 is made up of 14 amino acids. V gave up 4 bases and J gave up 8 bases, with 18 bases separating them. Germline CDR1 is SGHRS and CDR2 is YFSETQ. The DNA for the CDR3 is TGCGCCAGCAGCCCACGGACAGATCGAGGGGGCTACACCTTC. Translation gives CASSPRTDRGGYTF.

This clonotype was seen only a few times. The chain carries TRBV3-1 and TRBJ1-1; possibly TRBD1 for D (5 bases). Trimming stripped 0 bases from V and 5 bases from J, with 13 bases between. This CDR3 is built from 15 residues. CDR1 is LGHDT and CDR2 is YNNKEL in the germline V gene (reference sequence). The DNA of the CDR3 is TGTGCCAGCAGCCAAGATAGTAGGGCAGGGACTGAAGCTTTCTTT. It specifies CASSQDSRAGTEAFF.

The chain combines TRBV10-3 with TRBJ2-7, with TRBD1 as a possible D gene (5 bases). The V end lost 7 bases, the J end lost 0 bases, and 16 bases lay between the germline ends. This CDR3 region has 15 residues. Germline V CDR1 and CDR2: ENHRY, SYGVKD. CDR3 region: CAITSRAGASYEQYF. The CDR3, as DNA: TGTGCCATCACTTCCAGGGCAGGAGCCTCCTACGAGCAGTACTTC.

The rearrangement uses TRBV5-4 and TRBJ1-1; 8 bases match TRBD1. The CDR3 is 14 amino acids. The germline CDR1 and CDR2 sequences are SGHNT and YYREEE (reference sequence). Trimming at V came to 6 bases and at J to 3 bases, leaving 7 bases not matched to a gene. The CDR3 coding sequence is TGTGCCAGCACGCTTGGACAGGGATACACTGAAGCTTTCTTT. Protein product: CASTLGQGYTEAFF.

This clonotype was seen more than once but under ten times. V gene TRBV12-3 or TRBV12-4 combines with J gene TRBJ1-1; the D is unclear. This CDR3 is 15 amino acids long. Deletions cut 1 base from V and 3 bases from J, with 12 bases between. The DNA of the CDR3 is TGTGCCAGCAGTTTAGGTTCCCACGGAGACACTGAAGCTTTCTTT. Its translation is CASSLGSHGDTEAFF.

This clonotype was counted a few times. The rearrangement uses TRBV20-1 and TRBJ2-5; D unresolved. Per the germline V gene, CDR1 is DFQATT and CDR2 is SNEGSKA (reference sequence). Between the trimmed V and J ends, which lost 3 bases and 7 bases, there was a span of 15 bases. CDR3 length: 13 amino acids. The CDR3 DNA reads as TGCAGTGCTAGTATGGGTACTCCAGGGACCCAGTACTTC. Amino acids: CSASMGTPGTQYF.

The CDR3: CSANDQDDNTGELFF. In nucleotides, the CDR3 is TGCAGTGCCAACGACCAAGACGATAACACCGGGGAGCTGTTTTTT. J is TRBJ2-2 and V is TRBV20-1; D gene ambiguous. CDR1 and CDR2 from the germline V gene are DFQATT and SNEGSKA (reference sequence). V was pared by 6 bases and J by 2 bases, with 16 bases between. The CDR3 consists of 15 residues.

This clonotype was picked up many times. The chain carries TRBV5-1 and TRBJ1-3; D remains unclear. V was pared by 4 bases and J by 0 bases, with 11 bases between. Germline V lookup: CDR1 SGHRS, CDR2 YFSETQ. The CDR3 runs 15 residues. CDR3 bases: TGCGCCAGCAGCGCGGAGACGGTCTCTGGAAACACCATATATTTT. This sequence encodes CASSAETVSGNTIYF.

This rearrangement joins TRBV28 to TRBJ1-4; 8 nucleotides agree with TRBD1. Unmatched junction bases numbered 12, after V lost 5 bases and J lost 4 bases. Germline V CDR1 and CDR2: MDHEN, SYDVKM. The CDR3 runs to 17 residues. The CDR3 sequence is CASSTRQGTEYNEKLFF. CDR3 nucleotides: TGTGCCAGCAGTACTAGACAGGGGACGGAATATAATGAAAAACTGTTTTTT.

This clonotype was counted only a few times. The V call is TRBV28, the J call TRBJ1-2, with a tentative D call TRBD1 (5 bases). Germline assignment: CDR1 MDHEN and CDR2 SYDVKM. Trimming left V 1 base short and J 5 bases short, with 11 bases between. The CDR3 contains 14 residues. CDR3 amino acids: CASSLLTTAYGYTF. The CDR3, as DNA: TGTGCCAGCAGTTTATTGACGACAGCGTATGGCTACACCTTC.

Concerning this clonotype itself: A much larger clone lies one base from this, so it may be a read error. Here the CDR3 DNA reads TGTGCCAGCAGCGCGGAGGGGCCCCTCGCGGCGCAGACCCAGCATTTT. Amino acid sequence: CASSAEGPLAAQTQHF. This chain links TRBV9 with TRBJ1-5, with D possibly matching TRBD1 (5 bases). The CDR3 consists of 16 residues. With 3 bases removed from V and 11 bases from J, the gap between germline ends came to 24 bases. Germline loops: CDR1 SGDLS, CDR2 YYNGEE.

Notes on this clonotype: A much larger clone is a single base away; this may be a read error. The V gene is TRBV12-3 or TRBV12-4, the J gene TRBJ2-7; TRBD1 agrees at 7 bases. V lost 2 bases, J lost 3 bases, and 7 bases stayed unmatched. The CDR3 runs to 15 residues. The CDR3 region is CASSLWSRGNYEQYF. The CDR3 nucleotides read TGTGCCAGCAGTTTATGGAGCAGGGGGAACTACGAGCAGTACTTC.

This clonotype was counted between two and nine times. The chain carries TRBV11-1 and TRBJ1-2; 10 positions agree with TRBD1. Trimming took 5 bases from V and 7 from J; bases not matched to a gene: 19. The CDR3 contains 18 residues. In germline, CDR1 is SGHAT, CDR2 FQDESV (reference sequence). The CDR3 DNA follows: TGTGCCAGCAGCCCCCTTTTAGGGACAGGGGCGATACTCGGTGGCTACACCTTC. This gives the protein CASSPLLGTGAILGGYTF.

The chain has TRBV4-3 and TRBJ2-2; D tentatively fits TRBD1 or TRBD2 (5 bases each). V shed 6 bases and J shed 1 base, with 9 bases lying between them. This CDR3 contains 14 residues. CDR1 LGHNA and CDR2 YSLEER come from the germline V gene. The CDR3 nucleotides read TGCGCCAGCAGGGGGACCGGGAACACCGGGGAGCTGTTTTTT. This gives the protein CASRGTGNTGELFF.